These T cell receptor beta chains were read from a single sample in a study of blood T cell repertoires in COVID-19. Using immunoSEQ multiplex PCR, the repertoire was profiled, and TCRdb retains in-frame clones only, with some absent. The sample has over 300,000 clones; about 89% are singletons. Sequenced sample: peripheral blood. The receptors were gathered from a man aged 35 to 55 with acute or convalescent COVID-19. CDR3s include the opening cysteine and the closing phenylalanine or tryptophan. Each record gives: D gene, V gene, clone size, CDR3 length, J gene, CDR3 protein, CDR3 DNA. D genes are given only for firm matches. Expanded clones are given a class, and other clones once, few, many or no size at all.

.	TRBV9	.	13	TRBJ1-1	CASSVSRNTEAFF	TGTGCCAGCAGCGTGTCCCGGAACACTGAAGCTTTCTTT
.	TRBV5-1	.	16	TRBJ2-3	CASSLTGQRFTDTQYF	TGCGCCAGCAGCTTAACAGGACAGCGCTTCACAGATACGCAGTATTTT
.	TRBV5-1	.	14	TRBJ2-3	CASSLGGGSDTQYF	TGCGCCAGCAGCTTGGGAGGGGGAAGCGATACGCAGTATTTT
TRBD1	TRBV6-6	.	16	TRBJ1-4	CASSFGQATDVEKLFF	TGTGCCAGCAGTTTCGGACAGGCGACGGACGTTGAAAAACTGTTTTTT
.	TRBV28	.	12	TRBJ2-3	CASSSSEDTQYF	TGTGCCAGCAGTTCAAGTGAGGATACGCAGTATTTT
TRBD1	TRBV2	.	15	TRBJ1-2	CASSVQGAQIKGYTF	TGTGCCAGCAGTGTACAGGGGGCGCAGATTAAAGGCTACACCTTC
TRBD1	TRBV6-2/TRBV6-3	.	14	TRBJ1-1	CASNPGQGHTEAFF	TGTGCCAGCAACCCAGGACAGGGGCACACTGAAGCTTTCTTT
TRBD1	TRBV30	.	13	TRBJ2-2	CAGPGTGAGELFF	TGTGCCGGTCCCGGGACAGGGGCCGGGGAGCTGTTTTTT
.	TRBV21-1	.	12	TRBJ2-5	CASWTSQETQYF	TGTGCCAGCTGGACTAGCCAAGAGACCCAGTACTTC
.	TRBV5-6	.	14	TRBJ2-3	CASSSGWSTDTQYF	TGTGCCAGCAGCTCGGGGTGGAGCACAGATACGCAGTATTTT
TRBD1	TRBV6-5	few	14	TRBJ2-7	CASRPGQGFYEQYF	TGTGCCAGCAGACCGGGACAGGGGTTTTACGAGCAGTACTTC
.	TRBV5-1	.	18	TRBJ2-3	CASSLALGRGSRTDTQYF	TGCGCCAGCAGCTTGGCCTTAGGCCGGGGGTCCCGCACAGATACGCAGTATTTT
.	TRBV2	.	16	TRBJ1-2	CANTKSQGRVNYGYTF	TGTGCCAATACGAAATCGCAGGGGCGAGTAAACTATGGCTACACCTTC
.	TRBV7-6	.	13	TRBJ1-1	CASSSTVNTEAFF	TGTGCCAGCAGCTCCACAGTGAACACTGAAGCTTTCTTT
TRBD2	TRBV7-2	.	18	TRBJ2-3	CASRLLSGRAVGTDTQYF	TGTGCCAGCAGACTACTTAGCGGGAGGGCCGTAGGGACAGATACGCAGTATTTT
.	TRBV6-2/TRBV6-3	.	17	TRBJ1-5	CASSYVGLRYSNQPQHF	TGTGCCAGCAGTTACGTGGGCTTACGTTATAGCAATCAGCCCCAGCATTTT
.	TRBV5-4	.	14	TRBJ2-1	CASSFFTGYNEQFF	TGTGCCAGCAGCTTTTTTACAGGCTACAATGAGCAGTTCTTC
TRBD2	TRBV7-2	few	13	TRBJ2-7	CASTWTSAYEQYF	TGTGCCAGCACCTGGACTAGCGCTTACGAGCAGTACTTC
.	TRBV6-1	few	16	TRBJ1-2	CASSEVGQPRNHGYTF	TGTGCCAGCAGTGAAGTTGGGCAGCCACGAAATCATGGCTACACCTTC
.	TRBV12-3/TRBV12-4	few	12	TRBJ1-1	CASSFMNTEAFF	TGTGCCAGCAGTTTCATGAACACTGAAGCTTTCTTT
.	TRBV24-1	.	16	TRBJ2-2	CATSKPGTRNTGELFF	TGTGCCACCAGCAAGCCCGGGACACGAAACACCGGGGAGCTGTTTTTT
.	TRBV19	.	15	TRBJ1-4	CASSFKTGYNEKLFF	TGTGCCAGTAGTTTCAAGACAGGCTATAATGAAAAACTGTTTTTT